Reported below is one T cell receptor beta chain. Trimming left V 6 bases short and J 3 bases short, with 20 bases between. The CDR3 spans 16 residues. CDR1 is MDHEN, CDR2 SYDVKM, per germline. Per the study methods: Amplified reference gene primers provided the basis for estimating nucleated cell counts. Produced via immunoSEQ multiplex PCR; TCRdb's table is partial and in-frame only. V and J calls and clone size are those listed in that table; D and trimming were worked out from the DNA. The sample has approximately 290,000 clones, around 90% seen once. These data originate in a study of blood T cell repertoires in COVID-19. Study information: Acute and convalescent COVID-19 specimens originated in the United States, Italy and Spain. Sources were T cells, B-cell-depleted T cells, or PBMCs; the material itself was cDNA or gDNA.

Cohorts were assigned according to the clinical history that participants reported. Material for sequencing was PBMCs or T cells enriched from blood (not recorded which). This clonotype originated in a woman aged 18-35 years with acute COVID-19. J is TRBJ1-1 and V is TRBV28; TRBD1 might be the D (5 bases). Here the CDR3 reads CASSRPVGGGDTEAFF. The CDR3 DNA reads as TGTGCCAGCAGCCGCCCTGTGGGCGGAGGGGACACTGAAGCTTTCTTT.